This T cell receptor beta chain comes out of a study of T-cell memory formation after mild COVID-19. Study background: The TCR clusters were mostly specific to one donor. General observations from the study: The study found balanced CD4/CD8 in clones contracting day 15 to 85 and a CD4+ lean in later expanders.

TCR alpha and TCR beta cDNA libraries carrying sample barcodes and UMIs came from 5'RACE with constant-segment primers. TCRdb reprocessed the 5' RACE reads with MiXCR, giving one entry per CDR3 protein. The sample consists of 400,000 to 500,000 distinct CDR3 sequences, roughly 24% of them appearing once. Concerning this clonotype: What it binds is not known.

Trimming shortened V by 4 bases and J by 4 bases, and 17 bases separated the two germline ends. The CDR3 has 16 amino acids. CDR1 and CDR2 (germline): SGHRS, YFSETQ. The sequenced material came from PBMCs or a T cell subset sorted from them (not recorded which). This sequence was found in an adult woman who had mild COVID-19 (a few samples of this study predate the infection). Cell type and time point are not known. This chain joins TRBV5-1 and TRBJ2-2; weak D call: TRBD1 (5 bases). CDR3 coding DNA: TGCGCCAGCAGCCATAAAACCAGGGTTAGCACCGGGGAGCTGTTTTTT. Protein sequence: CASSHKTRVSTGELFF.